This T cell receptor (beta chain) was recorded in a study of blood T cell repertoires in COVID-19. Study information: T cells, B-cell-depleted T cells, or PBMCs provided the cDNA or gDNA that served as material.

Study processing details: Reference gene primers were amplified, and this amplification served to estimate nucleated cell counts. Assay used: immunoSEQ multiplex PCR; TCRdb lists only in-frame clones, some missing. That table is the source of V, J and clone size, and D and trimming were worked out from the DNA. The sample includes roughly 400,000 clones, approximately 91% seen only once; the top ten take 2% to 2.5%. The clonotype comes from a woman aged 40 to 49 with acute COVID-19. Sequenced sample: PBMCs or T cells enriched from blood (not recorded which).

In DNA, the CDR3 is TGTGCCAGCAGTTACTCATGGAGACAGCCCCAGCATTTT. This translates into CASSYSWRQPQHF. The chain links TRBV6-5 to TRBJ1-5, with D unresolved. The germline CDR1 and CDR2 sequences are MNHEY and SVGAGI. Trimming cost V 0 bases and J 7 bases, with 7 bases left between them. The CDR3 has 13 residues.